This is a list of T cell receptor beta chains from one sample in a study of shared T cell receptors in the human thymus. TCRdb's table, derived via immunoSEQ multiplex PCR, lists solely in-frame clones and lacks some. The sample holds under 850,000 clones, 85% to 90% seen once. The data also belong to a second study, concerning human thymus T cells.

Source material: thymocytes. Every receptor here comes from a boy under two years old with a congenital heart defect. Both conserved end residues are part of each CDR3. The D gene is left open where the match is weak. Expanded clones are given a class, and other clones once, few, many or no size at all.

cdr3_nt: TGTGCCAGCTCACCATTCCTGTCCGGCGGGGAGCTGTTTTTT
cdr3_aa: CASSPFLSGGELFF
d_call: .
j_call: TRBJ2-2
v_call: TRBV18
cdr3_length: 14
clone_size: .

cdr3_nt: TGTGCCAGCAGCGGGACTCAGTCAGGGGGAGTCTATGGCTACACCTTC
cdr3_aa: CASSGTQSGGVYGYTF
d_call: TRBD1
j_call: TRBJ1-2
v_call: TRBV9
cdr3_length: 16
clone_size: .

cdr3_nt: TGTGCCAGCAGCCAAGGGGCTGGGGGGCGGGAGCAAGAGACCCAGTACTTC
cdr3_aa: CASSQGAGGREQETQYF
d_call: .
j_call: TRBJ2-5
v_call: TRBV4-2
cdr3_length: 17
clone_size: .

cdr3_nt: TGTGCCAGCAGCTTTGCCGTGCGTGAAGCTTTCTTT
cdr3_aa: CASSFAVREAFF
d_call: .
j_call: TRBJ1-1
v_call: TRBV7-8
cdr3_length: 12
clone_size: .

cdr3_nt: TGTGCCAGCAGTTCTCCCTGGGGAGAGTCCCCGAGCTCCTACGAGCAGTACTTC
cdr3_aa: CASSSPWGESPSSYEQYF
d_call: .
j_call: TRBJ2-7
v_call: TRBV28
cdr3_length: 18
clone_size: once

cdr3_nt: TGTGCCAGCAGTGCCTTCGAGGAGAACACCGGGGAGCTGTTTTTT
cdr3_aa: CASSAFEENTGELFF
d_call: .
j_call: TRBJ2-2
v_call: TRBV6-4
cdr3_length: 15
clone_size: .

cdr3_nt: TGTGCCAGCAGTCCGGGACAGGGGAGCTCTGGGGCCAACGTCCTGACTTTC
cdr3_aa: CASSPGQGSSGANVLTF
d_call: TRBD1
j_call: TRBJ2-6
v_call: TRBV25-1
cdr3_length: 17
clone_size: .

cdr3_nt: TGCGCCAGCAACCCTAAAGCGGGAGGGACCGGGGAGCTGTTTTTT
cdr3_aa: CASNPKAGGTGELFF
d_call: TRBD2
j_call: TRBJ2-2
v_call: TRBV10-2
cdr3_length: 15
clone_size: .

cdr3_nt: TGTGCCAGCAGCTTCCAGGAGACCCAGTACTTC
cdr3_aa: CASSFQETQYF
d_call: .
j_call: TRBJ2-5
v_call: TRBV5-6
cdr3_length: 11
clone_size: .

cdr3_nt: TGCGCCAGCAGCTTCGGTTGGTATCGCGGGAGGGCCCGAGACACCGGGGAGCTGTTTTTT
cdr3_aa: CASSFGWYRGRARDTGELFF
d_call: TRBD2
j_call: TRBJ2-2
v_call: TRBV5-1
cdr3_length: 20
clone_size: .

cdr3_nt: TGTGCCTGGAGTTTACCACTAGCGGGAGACTACAATGAGCAGTTCTTC
cdr3_aa: CAWSLPLAGDYNEQFF
d_call: TRBD2
j_call: TRBJ2-1
v_call: TRBV30
cdr3_length: 16
clone_size: .

cdr3_nt: TGTGCCAGCAGCCAAGCACGGGACAGGGGAACTGAGCAGTTCTTC
cdr3_aa: CASSQARDRGTEQFF
d_call: TRBD1
j_call: TRBJ2-1
v_call: TRBV4-2
cdr3_length: 15
clone_size: .

cdr3_nt: TGTGCCAGCAGGAGGGACAGCATAGGGACCCAGTACTTC
cdr3_aa: CASRRDSIGTQYF
d_call: TRBD1
j_call: TRBJ2-5
v_call: TRBV6-5
cdr3_length: 13
clone_size: .

cdr3_nt: TGTGCCAGCAGCATCCGAGACAGGCCTAGCAATCAGCCCCAGCATTTT
cdr3_aa: CASSIRDRPSNQPQHF
d_call: .
j_call: TRBJ1-5
v_call: TRBV21-1
cdr3_length: 16
clone_size: .

cdr3_nt: TGTGCCAGCAGCCAGGGGACCCGCGCTCGGCAGTACTTC
cdr3_aa: CASSQGTRARQYF
d_call: .
j_call: TRBJ2-7
v_call: TRBV11-3
cdr3_length: 13
clone_size: .

cdr3_nt: TGCAGTGCGCGAAGGGGCTACGAGCAGTACTTC
cdr3_aa: CSARRGYEQYF
d_call: .
j_call: TRBJ2-7
v_call: TRBV20-1
cdr3_length: 11
clone_size: .

cdr3_nt: TGTGCCATCAGTGATCGGCAGGGGCAGATGAACACTGAAGCTTTCTTT
cdr3_aa: CAISDRQGQMNTEAFF
d_call: .
j_call: TRBJ1-1
v_call: TRBV10-3
cdr3_length: 16
clone_size: .

cdr3_nt: TGTGCCAGCAGCCAAGTGGCGGGACAGGGTTTAGAGACCCAGTACTTC
cdr3_aa: CASSQVAGQGLETQYF
d_call: TRBD1
j_call: TRBJ2-5
v_call: TRBV4-2
cdr3_length: 16
clone_size: .

cdr3_nt: TGTGCCAGCAGTTATCCCCCTTCCTACGAGCAGTACTTC
cdr3_aa: CASSYPPSYEQYF
d_call: .
j_call: TRBJ2-7
v_call: TRBV6-6
cdr3_length: 13
clone_size: .

cdr3_nt: TGTGCCTGGAGTGTACGGGGGCTAGCGGGAGGACATGAGCAGTTCTTC
cdr3_aa: CAWSVRGLAGGHEQFF
d_call: TRBD2
j_call: TRBJ2-1
v_call: TRBV30
cdr3_length: 16
clone_size: .

cdr3_nt: TGTGCCAGCAGATCCTCGAGGGAGGAGACCCAGTACTTC
cdr3_aa: CASRSSREETQYF
d_call: .
j_call: TRBJ2-5
v_call: TRBV28
cdr3_length: 13
clone_size: .

cdr3_nt: TGTGCCAGTAGGCCCAGGACAGGCCTCTCCTACGAGCAGTACTTC
cdr3_aa: CASRPRTGLSYEQYF
d_call: TRBD1
j_call: TRBJ2-7
v_call: TRBV19
cdr3_length: 15
clone_size: .

cdr3_nt: TGCGCCAGCAGCCAAGACAGGAGGAGGGCAACTAATGAAAAACTGTTTTTT
cdr3_aa: CASSQDRRRATNEKLFF
d_call: .
j_call: TRBJ1-4
v_call: TRBV4-3
cdr3_length: 17
clone_size: few

cdr3_nt: TGTGCCACTCGCGGGGGGCCCCCCTCCTACGAGCAGTACTTC
cdr3_aa: CATRGGPPSYEQYF
d_call: TRBD2
j_call: TRBJ2-7
v_call: TRBV19
cdr3_length: 14
clone_size: .

cdr3_nt: TGCGCCAGCAGCCACCTTGGGACTAGCGACCTCGTGGAGCAGTTCTTC
cdr3_aa: CASSHLGTSDLVEQFF
d_call: TRBD2
j_call: TRBJ2-1
v_call: TRBV4-3
cdr3_length: 16
clone_size: .

cdr3_nt: TGTGCCAGCAGCTTAGCATCATTGGAGGTGGACACTGAAGCTTTCTTT
cdr3_aa: CASSLASLEVDTEAFF
d_call: .
j_call: TRBJ1-1
v_call: TRBV11-2
cdr3_length: 16
clone_size: .

cdr3_nt: TGTGCCAGCAGCCCCGGACAGGGTAGAACTATGGGAGAGCAGTACTTC
cdr3_aa: CASSPGQGRTMGEQYF
d_call: TRBD1
j_call: TRBJ2-7
v_call: TRBV7-7
cdr3_length: 16
clone_size: .

cdr3_nt: TGTGCCAGCACTGGGCGCAGGGGCTCCTACGAGCAGTACTTC
cdr3_aa: CASTGRRGSYEQYF
d_call: .
j_call: TRBJ2-7
v_call: TRBV25-1
cdr3_length: 14
clone_size: .

cdr3_nt: TGTGCCACCAGCAGAGGTCCCAGGGTCGGTCAGCCCCAGCATTTT
cdr3_aa: CATSRGPRVGQPQHF
d_call: .
j_call: TRBJ1-5
v_call: TRBV15
cdr3_length: 15
clone_size: .

cdr3_nt: TGTGCCAGCAGTCCCTATATACGGGGGGAGCTAGCGGGAGGCGAGCAGTACTTC
cdr3_aa: CASSPYIRGELAGGEQYF
d_call: TRBD2
j_call: TRBJ2-7
v_call: TRBV28
cdr3_length: 18
clone_size: .

cdr3_nt: TGTGCCACCTCGGCGGGAGGGCAAGAGCAGTACTTC
cdr3_aa: CATSAGGQEQYF
d_call: TRBD2
j_call: TRBJ2-7
v_call: TRBV10-3
cdr3_length: 12
clone_size: .

cdr3_nt: TGTGCCAGTAGTGTCGGACAGGGATCCTTCTACGAGCAGTACTTC
cdr3_aa: CASSVGQGSFYEQYF
d_call: TRBD1
j_call: TRBJ2-7
v_call: TRBV19
cdr3_length: 15
clone_size: .

cdr3_nt: TGTGCCAGCTCACCCCGGACAGGGAATTACGAGCAGTACTTC
cdr3_aa: CASSPRTGNYEQYF
d_call: TRBD1
j_call: TRBJ2-7
v_call: TRBV18
cdr3_length: 14
clone_size: once

cdr3_nt: TGTGCCAGCAGCGCGGACAGCCACTCCTACGAGCAGTACTTC
cdr3_aa: CASSADSHSYEQYF
d_call: .
j_call: TRBJ2-7
v_call: TRBV11-1
cdr3_length: 14
clone_size: few

cdr3_nt: TGCAGCGCCCGGAACTCCAGAGAAGGGGTTCCCTACGAGCAGTACTTC
cdr3_aa: CSARNSREGVPYEQYF
d_call: .
j_call: TRBJ2-7
v_call: TRBV29-1
cdr3_length: 16
clone_size: few

cdr3_nt: TGTGCCAGCAGCGTAGGGGGTGAGCAGTACTTC
cdr3_aa: CASSVGGEQYF
d_call: .
j_call: TRBJ2-7
v_call: TRBV27
cdr3_length: 11
clone_size: .

cdr3_nt: TGTGCCAGCAGCTTGGAACTTGCCAGGGGGCGGGAGACCCAGTACTTC
cdr3_aa: CASSLELARGRETQYF
d_call: TRBD1
j_call: TRBJ2-5
v_call: TRBV5-4
cdr3_length: 16
clone_size: .